Below, 9 T cell receptor beta chains from the same sample are listed, as sequenced in a study of blood T cell repertoires in COVID-19. The repertoire was sequenced with immunoSEQ multiplex PCR; TCRdb's copy has only in-frame clones and lacks some. The data show approximately 86,000 clones, with 80% seen just once and 10% held by the top ten. The sequenced sample was peripheral blood. The receptors originated from a woman aged 70-85 years with acute or convalescent COVID-19.

A word on this clone: The sample holds other DNA sequences that translate to the same CDR3. V gene TRBV29-1 combines with J gene TRBJ1-5; D may be TRBD1 (5 bases). Germline CDR1 SQVTM, CDR2 ANQGSEA. V lost 6 bases to trimming and J lost 4 bases, with 13 bases between them. This CDR3 contains 13 residues. The CDR3 region is CSVGGGGNQPQHF. The CDR3 bases are TGCAGCGTCGGCGGGGGGGGGAATCAGCCCCAGCATTTT.

The chain has TRBV19 and TRBJ2-1; 8 positions match TRBD2. Germline V CDR1 and CDR2: LNHDA, SQIVND (reference sequence). V shed 5 bases and J 8 bases; nucleotides not matched to a gene: 11. The CDR3 totals 15 residues. The CDR3 nucleotides read TGTGCCAGTAGTCCCCGGGAGGGCCGTGTAGATGAGCAGTTCTTC. Translating gives CASSPREGRVDEQFF.

The chain recombines TRBV24-1 with TRBJ2-1; 10 nucleotides line up with TRBD2. Losses at the gene ends were 3 bases for V and 1 base for J; bases not matched to a gene: 5. CDR1 is KGHDR and CDR2 is SFDVKD in the germline V gene. The CDR3 length is 17 residues. This CDR3 reads CATSDPSGGGSYNEQFF. CDR3 DNA sequence: TGTGCCACCAGTGATCCTAGCGGGGGAGGGTCCTACAATGAGCAGTTCTTC.

The chain is built from TRBV28 and TRBJ1-5; D gene ambiguous. The CDR3 runs to 15 residues. Germline V lookup: CDR1 MDHEN, CDR2 SYDVKM. V lost 7 bases and J 0 bases, leaving 13 bases between the germline ends. The CDR3 protein is CASTSGGYSNQPQHF. CDR3 DNA: TGTGCCAGCACCTCGGGTGGATATAGCAATCAGCCCCAGCATTTT.

V is TRBV6-5 and J is TRBJ1-3; perhaps TRBD1 as D (5 bases). V was shortened by 8 bases and J by 3 bases, with 11 bases between the two germline ends. The CDR3 extends over 13 amino acids. CDR1 is MNHEY, CDR2 SVGAGI, per germline. CDR3: CASLRRGGNTIYF. DNA for the CDR3: TGTGCCAGCCTCAGAAGGGGTGGAAACACCATATATTTT.

This chain connects TRBV13 to TRBJ2-5; 10 bases align to TRBD2. The CDR3 runs to 16 residues. V dropped 5 bases and J dropped 5; count of bases not matched to a gene: 11. Germline values: CDR1 PRHDT, CDR2 FYEKMQ (reference sequence). The CDR3: CASSTNSGGHNETQYF. Here the CDR3 DNA reads TGTGCCAGCAGCACAAATAGCGGGGGGCATAATGAGACCCAGTACTTC.

This clone was recorded only once. This chain joins TRBV6-5 and TRBJ1-1, with 7 positions matching TRBD1. Germline V gene data show CDR1 as MNHEY and CDR2 as SVGAGI. With 10 bases clipped from V and 5 bases from J, the junction kept 7 bases outside the gene matches. This CDR3 is 12 amino acids long. CDR3: CATKTGQTEAFF. The CDR3 nucleotides are TGTGCCACCAAGACAGGGCAAACTGAAGCTTTCTTT.

The chain is built from TRBV2 and TRBJ2-1; possible D gene TRBD1, 5 bases. The V and J ends lost 3 bases and 1 base respectively, with 16 bases between them. Germline values: CDR1 SNHLY, CDR2 FYNNEI. This CDR3 is built from 17 residues. This CDR3 is CASSEYSRDSSYNEQFF. Here the CDR3 DNA reads TGTGCCAGCAGTGAGTACTCCCGAGACAGTTCCTACAATGAGCAGTTCTTC.

The rearrangement links TRBV9 to TRBJ2-1; possibly TRBD1 for D (6 bases). The CDR3 sequence is 11 residues long. Germline CDR1 reads SGDLS; CDR2 reads YYNGEE. Trimming took off 5 bases at V and 13 bases at J, with 13 bases between the two ends. CDR3 sequence (DNA): TGTGCCAGCAGTTTGGACAGTAACCAGTTCTTC. It codes for CASSLDSNQFF.